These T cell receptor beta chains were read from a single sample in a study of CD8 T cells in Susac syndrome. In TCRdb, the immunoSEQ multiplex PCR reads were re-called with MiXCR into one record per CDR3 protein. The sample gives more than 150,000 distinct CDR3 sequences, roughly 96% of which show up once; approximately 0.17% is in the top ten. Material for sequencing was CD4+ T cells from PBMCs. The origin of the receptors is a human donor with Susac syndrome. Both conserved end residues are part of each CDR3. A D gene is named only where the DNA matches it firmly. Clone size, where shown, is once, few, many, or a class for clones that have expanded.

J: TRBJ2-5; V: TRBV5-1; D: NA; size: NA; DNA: TGCGCCAGCAGCTTGGCGTTAGCAGAGACCCAGTACTTC; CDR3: CASSLALAETQYF
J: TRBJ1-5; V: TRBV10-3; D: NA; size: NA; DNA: TGTGCCATCAGTGACCCGTATAGCAATCAGCCCCAGCATTTT; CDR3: CAISDPYSNQPQHF
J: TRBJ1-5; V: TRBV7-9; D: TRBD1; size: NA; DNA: TGTGCCAGCAGCTTAGGACAGGGTTTTGGGCCCCAGCATTTT; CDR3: CASSLGQGFGPQHF
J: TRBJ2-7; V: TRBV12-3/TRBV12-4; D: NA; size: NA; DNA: TGTGCCAGCAGACCAGGGGGGGGAGGCCAGGACGAGCAGTACTTC; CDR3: CASRPGGGGQDEQYF
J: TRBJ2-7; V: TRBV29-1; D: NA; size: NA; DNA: TGCAGCGTTGATGTGGCCGGAGACGAGCAGTACTTC; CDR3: CSVDVAGDEQYF
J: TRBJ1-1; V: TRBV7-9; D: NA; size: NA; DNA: TGTGCCAGCAGCCCCCGATCAGGTTACGGGAACACTGAAGCTTTCTTT; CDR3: CASSPRSGYGNTEAFF
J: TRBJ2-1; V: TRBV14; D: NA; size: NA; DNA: TGTGCCAGCAGCCAAGAGGTCAGCTCCTACAATGAGCAGTTCTTC; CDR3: CASSQEVSSYNEQFF
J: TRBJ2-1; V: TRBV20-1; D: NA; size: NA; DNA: TGCAGTGCTCTTAAGCGGGCCCTCCAATCCTACAATGAGCAGTTCTTC; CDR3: CSALKRALQSYNEQFF
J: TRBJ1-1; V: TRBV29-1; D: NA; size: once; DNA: TGCAGCGGCGAATTGAACACTGAAGCTTTCTTT; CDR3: CSGELNTEAFF
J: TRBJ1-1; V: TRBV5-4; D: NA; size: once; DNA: TGTGCCAGCAGCCCACATGGGGCGAACACTGAAGCTTTCTTT; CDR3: CASSPHGANTEAFF
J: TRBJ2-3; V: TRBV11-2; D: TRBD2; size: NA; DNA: TGTGCCAGCAGTCCCCCGGGACTAGCACTCTATTTT; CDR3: CASSPPGLALYF
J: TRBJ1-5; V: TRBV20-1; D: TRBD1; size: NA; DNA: TGCAGTGCTAGAGATAGCGGGACAGGCAATCAGCCCCAGCATTTT; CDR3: CSARDSGTGNQPQHF
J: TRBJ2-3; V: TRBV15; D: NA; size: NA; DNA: TGTGCCACCAGCGCCAGACGGGGGGCTAGCACAGATACGCAGTATTTT; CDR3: CATSARRGASTDTQYF
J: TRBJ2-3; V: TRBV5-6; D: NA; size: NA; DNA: TGTGCCAGCAGCCAAATAACCCAGACTGTTCCCCTATACACAGATACGCAGTATTTT; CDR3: CASSQITQTVPLYTDTQYF
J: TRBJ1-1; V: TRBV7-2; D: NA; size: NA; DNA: TGTGCCAGCAGCTTTGGACCGAACACTGAAGCTTTCTTT; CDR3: CASSFGPNTEAFF
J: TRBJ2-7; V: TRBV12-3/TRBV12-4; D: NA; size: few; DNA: TGTGCCAGCAGTTTAGCGTCCTACGAGCAGTACTTC; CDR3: CASSLASYEQYF
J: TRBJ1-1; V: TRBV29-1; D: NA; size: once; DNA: TGCAGCGCGGACAGCGGGGCTTTCTTT; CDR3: CSADSGAFF
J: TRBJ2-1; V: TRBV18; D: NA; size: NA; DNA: TGTGCCAGCTCACCAAGTAGTCAACCTTACAATGAGCAGTTCTTC; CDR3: CASSPSSQPYNEQFF
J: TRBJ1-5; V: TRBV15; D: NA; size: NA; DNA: TGTGCCACCAGCAGAGATAAGACGGGGCTGGGTCAGCCCCAGCATTTT; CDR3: CATSRDKTGLGQPQHF
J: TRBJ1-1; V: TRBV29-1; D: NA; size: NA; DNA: TGCAGCGTGACGGGGGTTCAGGCCCAAGCTTTCTTT; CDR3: CSVTGVQAQAFF
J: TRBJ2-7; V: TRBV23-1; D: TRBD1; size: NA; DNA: TGCGCCAGCAGCCAATCGCAGGCAGGGGGTTCCTACGAGCAGTACTTC; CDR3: CASSQSQAGGSYEQYF
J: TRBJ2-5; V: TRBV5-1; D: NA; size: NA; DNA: TGCGCCAGCGGGGGAGACAGGTCCAAAGAGACCCAGTACTTC; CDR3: CASGGDRSKETQYF
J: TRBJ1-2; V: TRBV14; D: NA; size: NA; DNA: TGTGCCAGCAGCCAAGACCTGCCCGGGTCGGGCTACACCTTC; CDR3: CASSQDLPGSGYTF
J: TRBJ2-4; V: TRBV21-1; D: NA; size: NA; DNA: TGTGCCAGCAGCCGGTACGGGCGGGGGGGCCAGGTAGCCAAAAACATTCAGTACTTC; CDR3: CASSRYGRGGQVAKNIQYF
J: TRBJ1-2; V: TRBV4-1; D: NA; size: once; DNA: TGCGCCAGCAGCCAAGTCGACCAGGGGGGCTACACCTTC; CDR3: CASSQVDQGGYTF
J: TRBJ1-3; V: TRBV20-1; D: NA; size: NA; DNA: TGCAGTGCTAGAGATGTAGCTGGAAACACCATATATTTT; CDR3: CSARDVAGNTIYF
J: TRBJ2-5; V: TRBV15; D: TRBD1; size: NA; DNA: TGTGCCACCAGCCGGGACAGGGCCCAAGAGACCCAGTACTTC; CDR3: CATSRDRAQETQYF
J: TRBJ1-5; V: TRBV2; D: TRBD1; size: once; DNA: TGTGCCAGCAGCGAGGGACAGGGGGCGAAGAGCAATCAGCCCCAGCATTTT; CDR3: CASSEGQGAKSNQPQHF
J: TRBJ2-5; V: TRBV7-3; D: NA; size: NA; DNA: TGTGCCAGCAGCGTCGGAGGAACGGAGACCCAGTACTTC; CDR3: CASSVGGTETQYF
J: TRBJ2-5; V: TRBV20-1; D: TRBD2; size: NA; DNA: TGCAGTGCTAGTCCTAGCGGGGGCCTCGGCCAAGAGACCCAGTACTTC; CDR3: CSASPSGGLGQETQYF
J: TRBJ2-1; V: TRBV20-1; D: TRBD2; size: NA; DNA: TGCAGCTACTATCCGGGACTAGCGGGCCACAATGAGCAGTTCTTC; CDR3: CSYYPGLAGHNEQFF
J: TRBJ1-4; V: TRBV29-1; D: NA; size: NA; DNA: TGCAGCGCCACAGGGATGGTCGATGAAAAACTGTTTTTT; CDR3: CSATGMVDEKLFF
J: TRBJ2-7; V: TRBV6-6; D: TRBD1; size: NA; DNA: TGTGCCAGCAGTTACAGGGGGACAGTCTACGAGCAGTACTTC; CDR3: CASSYRGTVYEQYF